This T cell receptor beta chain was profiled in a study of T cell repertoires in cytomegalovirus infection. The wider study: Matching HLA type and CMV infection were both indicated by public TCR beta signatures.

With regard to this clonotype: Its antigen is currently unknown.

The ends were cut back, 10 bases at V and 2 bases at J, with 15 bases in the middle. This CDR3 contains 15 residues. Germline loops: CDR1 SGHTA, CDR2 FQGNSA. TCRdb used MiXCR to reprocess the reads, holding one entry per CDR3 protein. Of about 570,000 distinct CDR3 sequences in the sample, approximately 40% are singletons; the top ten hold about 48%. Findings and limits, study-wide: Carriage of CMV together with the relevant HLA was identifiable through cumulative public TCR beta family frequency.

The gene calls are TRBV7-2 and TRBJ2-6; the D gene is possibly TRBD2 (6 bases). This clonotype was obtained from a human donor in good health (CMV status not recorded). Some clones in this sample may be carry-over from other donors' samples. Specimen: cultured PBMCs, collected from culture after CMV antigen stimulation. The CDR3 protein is CATTGGWPGANVLTF. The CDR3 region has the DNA TGTGCCACCACCGGGGGTTGGCCTGGGGCCAACGTCCTGACTTTC.